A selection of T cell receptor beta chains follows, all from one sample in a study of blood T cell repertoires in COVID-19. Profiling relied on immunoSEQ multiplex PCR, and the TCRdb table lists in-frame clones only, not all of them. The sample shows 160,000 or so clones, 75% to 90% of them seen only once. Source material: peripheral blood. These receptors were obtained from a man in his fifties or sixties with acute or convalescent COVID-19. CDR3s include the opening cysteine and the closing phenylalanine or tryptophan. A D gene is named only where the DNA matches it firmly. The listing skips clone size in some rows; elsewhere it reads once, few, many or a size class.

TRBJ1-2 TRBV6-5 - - TGTGCCAGCAGTTCCTATTCCGGGACAAACGCCTTC CASSSYSGTNAF
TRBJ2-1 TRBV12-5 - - TGTGCTAGGGATACTAGCCGAGAAGGCGATGAGCAGTTCTTC CARDTSREGDEQFF
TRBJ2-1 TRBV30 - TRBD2 TGTGCCTGGAGGTCCCCCGCCTGGACTAGCGGGATAGATGAGCAGTTCTTC CAWRSPAWTSGIDEQFF
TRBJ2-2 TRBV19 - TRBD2 TGTGCCAGTAGTATGGGGACTACCCGGAGGATCACCGGGGAGCTGTTTTTT CASSMGTTRRITGELFF
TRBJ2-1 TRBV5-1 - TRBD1 TGCGCCAGCAGCATAAATCCGACAGGGGTCGGGACCTACAATGAGCAGTTCTTC CASSINPTGVGTYNEQFF
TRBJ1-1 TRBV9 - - TGTGCCAGCAGCGTTCAGGGGTCCGCGAACACTGAAGCTTTCTTT CASSVQGSANTEAFF
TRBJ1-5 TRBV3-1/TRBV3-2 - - TGTGCCAGCAGCCAGCAGGGGAACCAGCCCCAGCATTTT CASSQQGNQPQHF
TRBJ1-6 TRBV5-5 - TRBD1 TGTGCCAGCAGCTTGGGGGTCTGGGACAGAAATTCACCCCTCCACTTT CASSLGVWDRNSPLHF
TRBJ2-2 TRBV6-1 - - TGTGCCAGCAGTGAATCCAGCCAGGTGAACACCGGGGAGCTGTTTTTT CASSESSQVNTGELFF
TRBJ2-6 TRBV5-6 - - TGTGCCAGCAGCCCCCACTCTGGGGCCAACGTCCTGACTTTC CASSPHSGANVLTF
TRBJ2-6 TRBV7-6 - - TGTGCCAGCAGCCCCATCTCGCCGGGCTCTGGGGCCAACGTCCTGACTTTC CASSPISPGSGANVLTF
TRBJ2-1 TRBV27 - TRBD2 TGTGCCAGCTCCCGCAGCGGGGGGGTTATCGATGAGCAGTTCTTC CASSRSGGVIDEQFF
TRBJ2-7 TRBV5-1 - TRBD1 TGCGCCAGCAGCCTGGACAGGGGGTCCTACGAGCAGTACTTC CASSLDRGSYEQYF
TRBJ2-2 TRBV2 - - TGTGCCAGCAAGGTTGAGGTCGGGGGCGGGGAGCTGTTTTTT CASKVEVGGGELFF
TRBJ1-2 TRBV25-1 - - TGTGCCAGCAGTGTATCCAGTTATGGCTACACCTTC CASSVSSYGYTF
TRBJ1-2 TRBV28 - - TGTGCCAGCAGTTTTGGACTCAACTATGGCTACACCTTC CASSFGLNYGYTF
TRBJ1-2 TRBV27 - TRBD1 TGTGCCAGCAGTGGGGGGACAGGGGGCTTGAGTGGCTACACCTTC CASSGGTGGLSGYTF
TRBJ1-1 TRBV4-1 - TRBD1 TGCGCCAGCAGCCAAGGCTCCTATATTAGACAGGGGGCGAAAAGAGGGAACACTGAAGCTTTCTTT CASSQGSYIRQGAKRGNTEAFF
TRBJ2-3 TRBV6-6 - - TGTGCCAGCACGAACAGAGATACGCAGTATTTT CASTNRDTQYF
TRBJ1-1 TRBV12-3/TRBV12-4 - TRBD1 TGTGCCAGCAGTTTACAGGGGGAGACTGAAGCTTTCTTT CASSLQGETEAFF
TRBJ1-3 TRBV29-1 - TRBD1 TGCAGCGTTACGACAGGGGTCTCTGGAAACACCATATATTTT CSVTTGVSGNTIYF
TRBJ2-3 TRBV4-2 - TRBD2 TGTGCCAGCAGCCATGTCATAGCGGGAGGTGGGACAGATACGCAGTATTTT CASSHVIAGGGTDTQYF
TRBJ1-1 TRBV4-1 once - TGCGCCAGCAGCCAAGTCGGTCTAGGAAAGAAAACTGAAGCTTTCTTT CASSQVGLGKKTEAFF
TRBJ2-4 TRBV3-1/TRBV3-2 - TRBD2 TGTGCCAGCAGCCTCCAAGGGACTAGCGGAATAGCCAAAAACATTCAGTACTTC CASSLQGTSGIAKNIQYF
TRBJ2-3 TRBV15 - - TGTGCCACCAGCGGACCGGGACACAGCACAGATACGCAGTATTTT CATSGPGHSTDTQYF
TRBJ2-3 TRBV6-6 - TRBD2 TGTGCCAGCAGTTCGAGCGGGGGTGGGGATACGCAGTATTTT CASSSSGGGDTQYF
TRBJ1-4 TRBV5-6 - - TGTGCCAGCAGCTCCCTACTTCCTGCAACTAATGAAAAACTGTTTTTT CASSSLLPATNEKLFF
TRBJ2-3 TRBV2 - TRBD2 TGTGCCAGCAGTGAATTAGCGGGGGTTCCAGATACGCAGTATTTT CASSELAGVPDTQYF
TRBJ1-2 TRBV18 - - TGTGCCAGCTCACCAGAGGCGGAGGGGTATGGCTACACCTTC CASSPEAEGYGYTF
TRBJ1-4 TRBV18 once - TGTGCCAGCTGCCCGGGGACTAATGAAAAACTGTTTTTT CASCPGTNEKLFF
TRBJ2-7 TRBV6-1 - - TGTGCCAGCAGTGAAAAATGGAGGGGCGAGCAGTACTTC CASSEKWRGEQYF
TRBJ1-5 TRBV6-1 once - TGTGCCAGCAGTGGAACGGACAGACACATCAATCAGCCCCAGCATTTT CASSGTDRHINQPQHF
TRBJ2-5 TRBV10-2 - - TGCGCCAGCAGTCGAAATACAGGGGGCGGGGGGGAGACCCAGTACTTC CASSRNTGGGGETQYF
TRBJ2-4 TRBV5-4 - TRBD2 TGTGCCAGCAGCTTCGTGCCTAGCGGGGGGGCGAACATTCAGTACTTC CASSFVPSGGANIQYF
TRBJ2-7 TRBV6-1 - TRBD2 TGTGCCAGCAGTGAAGCACTAGCGGGAGGATCGGCCTACGAGCAGTACTTC CASSEALAGGSAYEQYF
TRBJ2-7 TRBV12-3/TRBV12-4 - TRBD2 TGTGCCAGCAGGCTAGCGGGAGTACACGAGCAGTACTTC CASRLAGVHEQYF
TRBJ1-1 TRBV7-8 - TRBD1 TGTGCCAGCAGCTCCTCCGGGACAGGGGACACTGAAGCTTTCTTT CASSSSGTGDTEAFF
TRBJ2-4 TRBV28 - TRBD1 TGTGCCAGCAGACCCGGGACAGGGGTTAACATTCAGTACTTC CASRPGTGVNIQYF
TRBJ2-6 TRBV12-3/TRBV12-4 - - TGTGCCAGCAGGGCCGGGGCCAACGTCCTGACTTTC CASRAGANVLTF
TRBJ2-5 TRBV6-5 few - TGTGCCAGCACGTCCCCCCAAGAGACCCAGTACTTC CASTSPQETQYF
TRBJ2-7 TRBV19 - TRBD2 TGTGCCAGTAGTAAAAAGCGGGAGGGCCCCACTGCCGAGCAGTACTTC CASSKKREGPTAEQYF
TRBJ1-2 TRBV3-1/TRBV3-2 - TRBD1 TGTGCCAGCAGCCCCGGACAGGGTGTCTACACCTTC CASSPGQGVYTF
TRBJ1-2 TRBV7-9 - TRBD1 TGTGCCAGCAGCCCTCGGGACAGAACTTACTATGGCTACACCTTC CASSPRDRTYYGYTF
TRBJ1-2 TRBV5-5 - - TGTGCCAGCAGCTTGGGGGCAGTTAACTATGGCTACACCTTC CASSLGAVNYGYTF
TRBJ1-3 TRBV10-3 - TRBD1 TGTGCCATCGGGACAGACTCTGGAAACACCATATATTTT CAIGTDSGNTIYF
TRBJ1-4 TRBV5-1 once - TGCGCCAGCAGCTCCGGACAGACTAATGAAAAACTGTTTTTT CASSSGQTNEKLFF
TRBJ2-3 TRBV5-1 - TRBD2 TGCGCCAGCAGCTCCAAGGCGGGAGCCGCCACAGATACGCAGTATTTT CASSSKAGAATDTQYF
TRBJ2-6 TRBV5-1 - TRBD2 TGCGCCAGCAGCCCGGGACTATTCTCTGGGGCCAACGTCCTGACTTTC CASSPGLFSGANVLTF
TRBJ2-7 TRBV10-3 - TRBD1 TGTGCCATCAGTGAAGGGACAGGCCACGAGCAGTACTTC CAISEGTGHEQYF